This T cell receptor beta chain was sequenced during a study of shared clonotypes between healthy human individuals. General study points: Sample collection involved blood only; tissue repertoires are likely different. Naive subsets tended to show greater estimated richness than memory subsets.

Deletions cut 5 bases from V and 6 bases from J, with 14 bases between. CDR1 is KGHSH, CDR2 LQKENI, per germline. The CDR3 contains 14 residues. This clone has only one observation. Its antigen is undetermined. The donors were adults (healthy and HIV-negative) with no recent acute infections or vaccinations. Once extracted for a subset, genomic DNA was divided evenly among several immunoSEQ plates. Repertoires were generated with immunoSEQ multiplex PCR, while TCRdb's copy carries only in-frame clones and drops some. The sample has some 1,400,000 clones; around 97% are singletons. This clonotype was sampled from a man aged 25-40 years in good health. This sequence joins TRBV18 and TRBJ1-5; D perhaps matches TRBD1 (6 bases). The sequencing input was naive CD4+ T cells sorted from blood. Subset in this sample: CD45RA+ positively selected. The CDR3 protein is CASSKQGVGQPQHF. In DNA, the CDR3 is TGTGCCAGCTCAAAACAGGGTGTCGGTCAGCCCCAGCATTTT.